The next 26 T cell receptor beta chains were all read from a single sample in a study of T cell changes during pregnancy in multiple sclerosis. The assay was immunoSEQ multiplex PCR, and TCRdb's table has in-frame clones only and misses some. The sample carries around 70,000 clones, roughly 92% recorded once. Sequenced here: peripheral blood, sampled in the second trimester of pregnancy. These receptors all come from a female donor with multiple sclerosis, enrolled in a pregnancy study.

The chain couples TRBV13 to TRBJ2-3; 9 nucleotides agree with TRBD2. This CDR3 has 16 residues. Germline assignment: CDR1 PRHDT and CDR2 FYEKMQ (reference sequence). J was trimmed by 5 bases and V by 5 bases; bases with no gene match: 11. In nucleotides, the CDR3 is TGTGCCAGCAGCCCCCAGGGCGCGGGGGGGCGAGATACGCAGTATTTT. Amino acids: CASSPQGAGGRDTQYF.

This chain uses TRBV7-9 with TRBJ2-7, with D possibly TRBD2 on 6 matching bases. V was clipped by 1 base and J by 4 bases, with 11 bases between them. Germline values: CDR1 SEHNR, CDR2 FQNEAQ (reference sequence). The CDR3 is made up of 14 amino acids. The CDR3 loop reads CASSLDAGRYEQYF. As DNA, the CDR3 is TGTGCCAGCAGCTTAGATGCGGGAAGATACGAGCAGTACTTC.

The CDR3 here is CASSYSFSARNTIYF. The CDR3 DNA follows: TGTGCCAGCAGTTACTCGTTCAGCGCGAGAAACACCATATATTTT. This chain links TRBV6-5 with TRBJ1-3; unclear D gene. The CDR3 length is 15 residues. Trimming took 0 bases from V and 5 from J, leaving 11 bases between them. Germline V CDR1 and CDR2: MNHEY, SVGAGI.

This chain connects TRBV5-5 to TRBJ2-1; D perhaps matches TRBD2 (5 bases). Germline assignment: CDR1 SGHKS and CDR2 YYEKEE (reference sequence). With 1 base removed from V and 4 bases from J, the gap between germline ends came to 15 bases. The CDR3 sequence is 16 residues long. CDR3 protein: CASSLSGSQVYNEQFF. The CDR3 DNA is TGTGCCAGCAGCTTGTCGGGGAGCCAGGTTTACAATGAGCAGTTCTTC.

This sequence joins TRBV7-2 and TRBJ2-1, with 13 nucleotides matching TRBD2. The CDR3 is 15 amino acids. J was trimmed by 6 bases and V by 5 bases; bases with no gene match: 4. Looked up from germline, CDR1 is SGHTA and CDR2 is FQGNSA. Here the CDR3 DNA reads TGTGCCAGCAGCCTCGGGACTAGCGGGGTCAATGAGCAGTTCTTC. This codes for CASSLGTSGVNEQFF.

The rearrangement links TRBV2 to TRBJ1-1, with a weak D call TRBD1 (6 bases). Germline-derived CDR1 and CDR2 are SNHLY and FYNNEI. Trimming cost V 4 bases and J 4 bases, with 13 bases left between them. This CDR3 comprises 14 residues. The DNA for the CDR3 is TGTGCCAGCAGTGTGGGGGCATGGGGCACTGAAGCTTTCTTT. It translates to CASSVGAWGTEAFF.

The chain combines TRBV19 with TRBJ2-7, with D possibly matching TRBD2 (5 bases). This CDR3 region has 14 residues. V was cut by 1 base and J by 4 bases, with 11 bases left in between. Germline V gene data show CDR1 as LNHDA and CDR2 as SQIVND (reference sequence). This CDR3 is CASSIAAREYEQYF. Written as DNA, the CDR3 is TGTGCCAGTAGTATAGCCGCGAGGGAGTACGAGCAGTACTTC.

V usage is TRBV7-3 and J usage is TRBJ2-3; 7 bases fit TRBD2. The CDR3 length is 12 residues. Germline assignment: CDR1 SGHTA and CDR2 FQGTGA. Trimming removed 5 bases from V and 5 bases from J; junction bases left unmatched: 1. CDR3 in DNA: TGTGCCAGCAGCATAGCGGGAGATACGCAGTATTTT. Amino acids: CASSIAGDTQYF.

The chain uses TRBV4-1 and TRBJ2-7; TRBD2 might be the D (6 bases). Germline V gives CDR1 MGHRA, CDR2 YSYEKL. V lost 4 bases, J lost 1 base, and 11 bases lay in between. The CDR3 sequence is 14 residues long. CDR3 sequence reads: CASSRRDLSYEQYF. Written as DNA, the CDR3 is TGCGCCAGCAGCCGCCGGGACTTATCCTACGAGCAGTACTTC.

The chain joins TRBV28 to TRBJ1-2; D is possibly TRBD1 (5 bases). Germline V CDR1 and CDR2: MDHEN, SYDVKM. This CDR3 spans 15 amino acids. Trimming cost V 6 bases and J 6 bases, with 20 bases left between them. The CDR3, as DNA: TGTGCCAGCAGCCTAAGGGGAGGGTACTTGAATGGCTACACCTTC. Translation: CASSLRGGYLNGYTF.

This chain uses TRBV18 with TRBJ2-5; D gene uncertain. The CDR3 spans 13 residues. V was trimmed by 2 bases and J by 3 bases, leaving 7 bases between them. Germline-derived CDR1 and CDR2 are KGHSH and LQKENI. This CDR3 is CASSPMLEETQYF. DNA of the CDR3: TGTGCCAGCTCACCAATGTTAGAAGAGACCCAGTACTTC.

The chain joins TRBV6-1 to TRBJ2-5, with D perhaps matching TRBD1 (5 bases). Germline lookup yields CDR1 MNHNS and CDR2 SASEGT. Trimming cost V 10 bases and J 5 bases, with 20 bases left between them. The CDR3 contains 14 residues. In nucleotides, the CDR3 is TGTGCCACCGCGGAAAGGGGTAGGCAGGAGACCCAGTACTTC. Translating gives CATAERGRQETQYF.

CDR3 sequence: CASSTETETQYF. The CDR3 DNA reads TGTGCCAGCAGCACAGAAACAGAGACCCAGTACTTC. The rearrangement joins TRBV7-6 to TRBJ2-5; no clear D gene. The CDR3 runs 12 residues. Trimming removed 5 bases from V and 4 bases from J, with 8 bases in between. In germline, CDR1 is SGHVS, CDR2 FNYEAQ.

CDR3 DNA: TGTGCCTGGAACCCAGGAGGGTCATATTATGAAGCTTTCTTT. It translates to CAWNPGGSYYEAFF. This chain joins TRBV30 and TRBJ1-1; D is ambiguous. Germline V gives CDR1 GTSNPN, CDR2 SVGIG (reference sequence). V lost 4 bases, J lost 7 bases, and 19 bases lay in between. CDR3 length: 14 amino acids.

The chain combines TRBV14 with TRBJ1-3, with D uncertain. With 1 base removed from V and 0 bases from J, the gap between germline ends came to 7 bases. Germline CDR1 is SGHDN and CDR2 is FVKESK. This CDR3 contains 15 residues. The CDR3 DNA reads TGTGCCAGCAGCCAAGTGGCAGGCTCTGGAAACACCATATATTTT. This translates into CASSQVAGSGNTIYF.

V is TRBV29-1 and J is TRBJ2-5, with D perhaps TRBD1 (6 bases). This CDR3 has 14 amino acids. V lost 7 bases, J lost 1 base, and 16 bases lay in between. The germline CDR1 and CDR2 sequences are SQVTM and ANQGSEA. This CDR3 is CSAAGGTTQETQYF. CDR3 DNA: TGCAGCGCCGCCGGTGGGACAACCCAAGAGACCCAGTACTTC.

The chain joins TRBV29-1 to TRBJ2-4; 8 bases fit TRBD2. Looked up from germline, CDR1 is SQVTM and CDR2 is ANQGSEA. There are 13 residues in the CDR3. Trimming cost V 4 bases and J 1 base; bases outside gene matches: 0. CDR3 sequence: CSVGGRAKNIQYF. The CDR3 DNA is TGCAGCGTTGGCGGGAGGGCCAAAAACATTCAGTACTTC.

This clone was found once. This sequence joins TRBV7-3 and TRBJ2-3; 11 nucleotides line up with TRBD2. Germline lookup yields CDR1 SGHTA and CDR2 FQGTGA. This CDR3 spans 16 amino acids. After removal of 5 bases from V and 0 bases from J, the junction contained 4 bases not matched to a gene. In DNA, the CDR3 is TGTGCCAGCAGCCTAATAGCGGGGGGGAGCACAGATACGCAGTATTTT. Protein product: CASSLIAGGSTDTQYF.

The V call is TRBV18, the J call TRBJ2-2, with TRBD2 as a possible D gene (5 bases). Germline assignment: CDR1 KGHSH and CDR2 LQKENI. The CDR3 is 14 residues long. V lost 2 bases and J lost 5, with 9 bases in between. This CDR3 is CASSPEGRTGELFF. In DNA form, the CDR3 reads TGTGCCAGCTCACCAGAGGGCAGGACCGGGGAGCTGTTTTTT.

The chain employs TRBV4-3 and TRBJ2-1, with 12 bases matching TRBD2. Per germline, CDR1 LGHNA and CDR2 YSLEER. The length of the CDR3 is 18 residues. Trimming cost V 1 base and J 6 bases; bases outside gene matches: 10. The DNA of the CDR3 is TGCGCCAGCAGCCAAGCTAGCGGGGGGGCTGTTTACACCAATGAGCAGTTCTTC. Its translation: CASSQASGGAVYTNEQFF.

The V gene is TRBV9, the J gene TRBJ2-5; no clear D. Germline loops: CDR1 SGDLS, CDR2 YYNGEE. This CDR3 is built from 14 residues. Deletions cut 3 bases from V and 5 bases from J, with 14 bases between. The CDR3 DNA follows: TGTGCCAGCAGCGAGGTCACCAACGGGGAGACCCAGTACTTC. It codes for CASSEVTNGETQYF.

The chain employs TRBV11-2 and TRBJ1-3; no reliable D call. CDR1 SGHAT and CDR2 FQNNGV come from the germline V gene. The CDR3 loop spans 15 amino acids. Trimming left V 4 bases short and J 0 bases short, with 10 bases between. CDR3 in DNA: TGTGCCAGCAGCTCAGACCACTTCTCTGGAAACACCATATATTTT. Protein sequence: CASSSDHFSGNTIYF.

Written as DNA, the CDR3 is TGTGCCAGCAGCTCGGGGGGACTAGCGGGAGATACACTGGAGCAGTTCTTC. This codes for CASSSGGLAGDTLEQFF. The rearrangement links TRBV7-9 to TRBJ2-1; 14 bases are a match to TRBD2. After removal of 4 bases from V and 10 bases from J, the junction contained 12 bases not matched to a gene. This CDR3 comprises 17 residues. From germline, CDR1 is SEHNR and CDR2 FQNEAQ (reference sequence).

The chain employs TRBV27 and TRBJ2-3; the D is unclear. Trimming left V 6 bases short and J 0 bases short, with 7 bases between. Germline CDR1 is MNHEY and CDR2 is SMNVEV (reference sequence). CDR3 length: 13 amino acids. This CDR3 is CASRASSTDTQYF. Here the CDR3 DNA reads TGTGCCAGCAGGGCTTCTAGCACAGATACGCAGTATTTT.

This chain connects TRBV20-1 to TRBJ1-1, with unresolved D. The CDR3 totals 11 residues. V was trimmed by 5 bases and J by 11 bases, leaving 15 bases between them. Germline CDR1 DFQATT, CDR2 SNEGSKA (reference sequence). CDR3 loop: CSAPHGRRAFF. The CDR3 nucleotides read TGCAGTGCTCCCCACGGCCGGAGGGCTTTCTTT.

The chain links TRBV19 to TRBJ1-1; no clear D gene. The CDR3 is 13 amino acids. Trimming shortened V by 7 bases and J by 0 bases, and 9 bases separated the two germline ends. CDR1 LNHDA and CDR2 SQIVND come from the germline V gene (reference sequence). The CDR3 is CASKRTVNTEAFF. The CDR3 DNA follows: TGTGCCAGTAAAAGAACGGTGAACACTGAAGCTTTCTTT.